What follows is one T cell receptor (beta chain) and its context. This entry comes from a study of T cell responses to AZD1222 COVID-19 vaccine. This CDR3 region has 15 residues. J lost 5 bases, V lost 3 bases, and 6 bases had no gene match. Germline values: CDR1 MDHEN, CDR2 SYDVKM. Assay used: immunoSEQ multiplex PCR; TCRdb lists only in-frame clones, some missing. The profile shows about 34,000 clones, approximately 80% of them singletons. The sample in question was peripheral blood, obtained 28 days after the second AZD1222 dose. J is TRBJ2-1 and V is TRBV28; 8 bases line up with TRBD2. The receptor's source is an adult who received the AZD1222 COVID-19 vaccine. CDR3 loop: CASSFALAGHNEQFF. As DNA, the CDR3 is TGTGCCAGCAGTTTCGCGCTAGCGGGTCACAATGAGCAGTTCTTC.